A single T cell receptor (beta chain) is shown here with its context. The target antigen is unknown. V lost 1 base and J 7 bases, leaving 19 bases between the germline ends. The length of the CDR3 is 16 residues. From germline, CDR1 is SQVTM and CDR2 ANQGSEA. Scientists amplified the TCR beta CDR3 regions from RNA transcripts. In the first round, RT-PCR was carried out with HTBI primers, and a multiplex PCR formed the second round. Each CDR3 protein is one row after TCRdb ran MiXCR on the multiplex PCR reads. Among 300,000 to 400,000 distinct CDR3 sequences, about a sixth were seen once, and the ten largest hold around 2.4%. The data are from a study of Graves' ophthalmopathy and Graves' hyperthyroidism. Study background: The authors collected peripheral blood at initial diagnosis, before any treatment. Study-wide findings and caveats: The model's ophthalmopathy progression predictions had more than 55% sensitivity and over 72% specificity.

Ages of hyperthyroidism patients ran from 18 to 65, and their diagnoses were new, under 2 months' duration. None of the included patients had other autoimmune diseases, uncontrolled infections, pregnancy or lactation, as these led to exclusion. This clonotype originated in an adult woman with stable Graves' hyperthyroidism. This chain uses TRBV29-1 with TRBJ2-2, with D possibly called TRBD1 or TRBD2 (6 bases each). Specimen: peripheral blood. CDR3 nucleotides: TGCAGCGTTGAAGGCGCGTTTAAGGGGGGTTTCGGGGAGCTGTTTTTT. It is translated as CSVEGAFKGGFGELFF.